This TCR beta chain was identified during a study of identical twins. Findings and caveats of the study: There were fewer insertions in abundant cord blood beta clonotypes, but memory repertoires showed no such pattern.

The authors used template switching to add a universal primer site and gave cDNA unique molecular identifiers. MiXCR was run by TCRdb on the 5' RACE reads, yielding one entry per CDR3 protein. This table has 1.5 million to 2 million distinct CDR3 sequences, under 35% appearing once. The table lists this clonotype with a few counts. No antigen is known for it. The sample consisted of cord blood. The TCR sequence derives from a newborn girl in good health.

This chain's CDR3 is CSAYDLGSYGDEQYF. In DNA form, the CDR3 reads TGCAGTGCTTACGATCTGGGTTCGTATGGGGACGAGCAGTACTTC. V usage is TRBV20-1 and J usage is TRBJ2-7; D unclear. Germline V CDR1 and CDR2: DFQATT, SNEGSKA (reference sequence). The germline V and J ends were trimmed by 5 bases and 5 bases, with 22 bases remaining between them. The CDR3 has 15 amino acids.